These 5 T cell receptor beta chains were sequenced from one sample in a study of cytomegalovirus exposure and HLA in healthy donors. PCR primers comprised 60 Vbeta and 13 Jbeta primers. This table comes from immunoSEQ multiplex PCR, and its TCRdb copy is limited to in-frame clones, with some not included. The table has roughly 100,000 clones, about 75% seen once. The sequenced sample consisted of PBMCs. These receptors were obtained from a male donor in good health and CMV-seropositive.

This clone was observed a few times. Since a far larger clone is one base different, this is likely a read error. The rearrangement links TRBV7-9 to TRBJ2-2; D ambiguous. V lost 1 base to trimming and J lost 4 bases, with 4 bases between them. This CDR3 has 13 amino acids. Germline V gene data show CDR1 as SEHNR and CDR2 as FQNEAQ (reference sequence). The CDR3 reads CASSLVFTGELFF. DNA for the CDR3: TGTGCCAGCAGCTTAGTCTTCACCGGGGAGCTGTTTTTT.

V gene TRBV7-8 combines with J gene TRBJ2-7; possibly TRBD1 for D (6 bases). Germline V gene data show CDR1 as SGHVS and CDR2 as FQNEAQ. Trimming cost V 5 bases and J 3 bases, with 17 bases left between them. The CDR3 runs to 15 residues. The chain's CDR3 is CASSPLEQGRYEQYF. DNA of the CDR3: TGTGCCAGCAGCCCCCTAGAGCAGGGGCGCTACGAGCAGTACTTC.

The V call is TRBV6-6, the J call TRBJ1-4, with 7 bases that match TRBD1. This CDR3 has 16 residues. J was trimmed by 0 bases and V by 5 bases; bases with no gene match: 6. Germline CDR1 reads MNHNY; CDR2 reads SVGAGI (reference sequence). CDR3 bases: TGTGCCAGCAGTCCCTGGACAGGTGCAACTAATGAAAAACTGTTTTTT. Translation gives CASSPWTGATNEKLFF.

V is TRBV9 and J is TRBJ2-7; 10 nucleotides match TRBD2. CDR1 and CDR2 from the germline V gene are SGDLS and YYNGEE. The length of the CDR3 is 14 residues. Trimming cost V 0 bases and J 3 bases; bases outside gene matches: 0. The DNA of the CDR3 is TGTGCCAGCAGCGTAGCTAGCGGGGGCTACGAGCAGTACTTC. This gives the protein CASSVASGGYEQYF.

The chain is built from TRBV2 and TRBJ2-3, with TRBD2 matching 8 bases. Per germline, CDR1 SNHLY and CDR2 FYNNEI. With V trimmed by 4 bases and J by 1 base, 4 bases remained unmatched. The CDR3 is made up of 15 amino acids. CDR3 sequence (DNA): TGTGCCAGCAGTGGGCGGGAGGCCCGCACAGATACGCAGTATTTT. This gives the protein CASSGREARTDTQYF.